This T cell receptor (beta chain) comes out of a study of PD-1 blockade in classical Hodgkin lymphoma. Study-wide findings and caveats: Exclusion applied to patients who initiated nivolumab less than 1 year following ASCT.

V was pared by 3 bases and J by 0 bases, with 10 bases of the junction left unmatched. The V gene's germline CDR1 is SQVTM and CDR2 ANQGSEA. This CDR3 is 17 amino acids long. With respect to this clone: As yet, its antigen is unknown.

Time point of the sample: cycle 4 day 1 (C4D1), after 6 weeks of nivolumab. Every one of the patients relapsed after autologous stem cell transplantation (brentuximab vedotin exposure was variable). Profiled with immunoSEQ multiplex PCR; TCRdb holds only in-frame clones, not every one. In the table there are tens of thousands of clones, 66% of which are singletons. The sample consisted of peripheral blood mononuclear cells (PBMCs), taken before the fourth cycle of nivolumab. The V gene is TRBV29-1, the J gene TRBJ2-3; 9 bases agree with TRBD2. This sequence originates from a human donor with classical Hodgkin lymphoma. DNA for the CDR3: TGCAGCGTTGAGGCTGGGGCTAGCGGGGCTAGCACAGATACGCAGTATTTT. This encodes CSVEAGASGASTDTQYF.